This record concerns one TCR beta chain sequence. The antigen is not known. V was pared by 4 bases and J by 6 bases, with 5 bases of the junction left unmatched. Germline V lookup: CDR1 SGHRS, CDR2 YFSETQ. CDR3 length: 14 amino acids. The data stem from a study of beta chain features in type 1 diabetes. Of the isolated RNA, all was reverse transcribed, and so the sequenced material was expressed TCRB transcripts. TCRdb's copy holds only in-frame clones and misses some; the assay was immunoSEQ multiplex PCR. The sample has 300,000 or so clones, approximately 10% seen once; the top ten hold approximately 1%. Study-wide results and limits: In the patient group, naive, central memory and Treg TCRB repertoires seemed more alike than in the healthy donor group. Moderately but significantly shorter TCRB CDR3s were found in Type 1 diabetes patients in all four CD4+ subsets.

Input material: central memory CD4+ T cells from blood. The chain joins TRBV5-1 to TRBJ2-5; 11 nucleotides line up with TRBD2. The sequence derives from a young man with type 1 diabetes. CDR3 sequence: CASSPGTSGKTQYF. The CDR3 nucleotides are TGCGCCAGCAGCCCAGGGACTAGCGGAAAGACCCAGTACTTC.